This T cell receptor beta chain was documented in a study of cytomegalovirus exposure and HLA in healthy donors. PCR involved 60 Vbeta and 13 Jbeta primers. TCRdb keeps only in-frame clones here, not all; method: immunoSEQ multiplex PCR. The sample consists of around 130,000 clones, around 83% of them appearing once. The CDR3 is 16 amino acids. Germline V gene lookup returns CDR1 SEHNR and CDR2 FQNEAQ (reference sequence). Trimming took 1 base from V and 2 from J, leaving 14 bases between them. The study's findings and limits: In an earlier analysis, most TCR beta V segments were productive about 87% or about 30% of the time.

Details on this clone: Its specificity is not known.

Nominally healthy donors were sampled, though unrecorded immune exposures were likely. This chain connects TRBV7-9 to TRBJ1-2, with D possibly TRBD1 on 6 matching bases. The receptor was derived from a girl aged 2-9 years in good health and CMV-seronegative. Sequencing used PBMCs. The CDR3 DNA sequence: TGTGCCAGCAGCTTAGGAAGCGACAGGACCAACTATGGCTACACCTTC. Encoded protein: CASSLGSDRTNYGYTF.